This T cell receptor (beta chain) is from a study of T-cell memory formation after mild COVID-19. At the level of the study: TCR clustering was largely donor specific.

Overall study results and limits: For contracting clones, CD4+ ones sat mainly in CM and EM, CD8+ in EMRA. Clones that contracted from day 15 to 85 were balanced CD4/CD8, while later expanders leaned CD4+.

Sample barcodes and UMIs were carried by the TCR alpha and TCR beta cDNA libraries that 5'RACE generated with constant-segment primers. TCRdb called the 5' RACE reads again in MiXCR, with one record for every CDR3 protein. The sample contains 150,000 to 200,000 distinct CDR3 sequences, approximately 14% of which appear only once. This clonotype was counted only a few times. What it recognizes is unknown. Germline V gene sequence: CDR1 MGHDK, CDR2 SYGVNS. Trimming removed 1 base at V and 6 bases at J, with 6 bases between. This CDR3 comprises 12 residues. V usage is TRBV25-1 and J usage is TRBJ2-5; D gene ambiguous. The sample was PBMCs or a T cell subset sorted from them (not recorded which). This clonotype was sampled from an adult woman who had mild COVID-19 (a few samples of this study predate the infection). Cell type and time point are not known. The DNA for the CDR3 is TGTGCCAGCAGTGAATTGGGGAAGACCCAGTACTTC. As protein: CASSELGKTQYF.